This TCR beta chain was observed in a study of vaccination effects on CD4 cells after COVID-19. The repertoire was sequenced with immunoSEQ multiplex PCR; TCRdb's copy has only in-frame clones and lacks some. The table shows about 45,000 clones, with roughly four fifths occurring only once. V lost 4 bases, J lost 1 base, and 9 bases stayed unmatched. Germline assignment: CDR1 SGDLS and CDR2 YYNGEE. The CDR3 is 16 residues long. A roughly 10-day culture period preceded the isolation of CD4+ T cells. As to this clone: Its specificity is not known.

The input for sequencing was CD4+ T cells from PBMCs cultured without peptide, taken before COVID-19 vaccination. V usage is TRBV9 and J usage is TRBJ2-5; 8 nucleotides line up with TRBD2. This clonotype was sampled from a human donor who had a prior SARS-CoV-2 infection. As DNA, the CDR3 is TGTGCCAGCAGCCCACGTAGCGGGAACTTCCAAGAGACCCAGTACTTC. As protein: CASSPRSGNFQETQYF. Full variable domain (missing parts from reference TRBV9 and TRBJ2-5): DSGVTQTPKHLITATGQRVTLRCSPRSGDLSVYWYQQSLDQGLQFLIQYYNGEERAKGNILERFSAQQFPDLHSELNLSSLELGDSALYFCASSPRSGNFQETQYFGPGTRLLVL.